These 13 T cell receptor beta chains came from one sample sequenced in a study of T cell changes during pregnancy in multiple sclerosis. Profiled with immunoSEQ multiplex PCR; TCRdb holds only in-frame clones, not every one. The sample lists approximately 93,000 clones; 75% to 95% were seen once. The sample consisted of peripheral blood, taken before pregnancy. These receptors were obtained from a female donor with multiple sclerosis, enrolled in a pregnancy study.

This sequence joins TRBV7-9 and TRBJ1-6; D uncertain. Germline CDR1 reads SEHNR; CDR2 reads FQNEAQ (reference sequence). CDR3 length: 13 residues. V was shortened by 8 bases and J by 10 bases, with 15 bases between the two germline ends. As DNA, the CDR3 is TGTGCCAGCGGGAGCATCACCAACTCACCCCTCCACTTT. Its translation is CASGSITNSPLHF.

This sequence joins TRBV27 and TRBJ2-7; 8 bases fit TRBD1. Germline V gene sequence: CDR1 MNHEY, CDR2 SMNVEV (reference sequence). The CDR3 consists of 14 residues. Trimming took 5 bases from V and 3 from J; bases not matched to a gene: 6. CDR3 nucleotide sequence: TGTGCCAGCAGTACAGGGACAGGTTTCTACGAGCAGTACTTC. It is translated as CASSTGTGFYEQYF.

The chain employs TRBV7-9 and TRBJ1-2; 8 bases are shared with TRBD1. Trimming removed 7 bases from V and 1 base from J; junction bases left unmatched: 20. The CDR3 has 19 amino acids. The germline V gene has CDR1 SEHNR and CDR2 FQNEAQ (reference sequence). DNA of the CDR3: TGTGCCAGCATGCTCCTTGGGGGGTTACAGGGGGGGAGTAACTATGGCTACACCTTC. Translation: CASMLLGGLQGGSNYGYTF. The full variable domain, in which reference TRBV7-9 and TRBJ1-2 provide the parts outside the CDR3, is DTGVSQNPRHKITKRGQNVTFRCDPISEHNRLYWYRQTLGQGPEFLTYFQNEAQLEKSRLLSDRFSAERPKGSFSTLEIQRTEQGDSAMYLCASMLLGGLQGGSNYGYTFGSGTRLTVV.

The chain carries TRBV5-1 and TRBJ1-2, with 7 bases lining up with TRBD1. V was clipped by 4 bases and J by 6 bases; unmatched bases: 12. The CDR3 covers 15 residues. Germline V CDR1 and CDR2: SGHRS, YFSETQ. This CDR3 reads CASSQEEGARNGYTF. Here the CDR3 DNA reads TGCGCCAGCAGCCAGGAGGAGGGGGCAAGGAATGGCTACACCTTC.

The genes are TRBV2 and TRBJ1-6; D perhaps matches TRBD1 (6 bases). The V gene's germline CDR1 is SNHLY and CDR2 FYNNEI. Trimming pared 6 bases from V and 7 bases from J, leaving 13 bases between. This CDR3 spans 14 amino acids. This CDR3 reads CASRYRERNSPLHF. DNA of the CDR3: TGTGCCAGCAGGTACAGGGAACGGAATTCACCCCTCCACTTT.

This clone has only a few counts. The rearrangement uses TRBV10-3 and TRBJ1-1; the D gene is possibly TRBD1 (5 bases). Germline V gene sequence: CDR1 ENHRY, CDR2 SYGVKD. Trimming stripped 7 bases from V and 0 bases from J, with 9 bases between. The CDR3 has 13 residues. The chain's CDR3 is CAIIGQLNTEAFF. The CDR3, as DNA: TGTGCCATCATTGGACAACTGAACACTGAAGCTTTCTTT.

The CDR3 sequence: CASSPSGVGDTQYF. As DNA, the CDR3 is TGTGCCAGCTCCCCCAGCGGGGTGGGTGATACGCAGTATTTT. The chain links TRBV6-5 to TRBJ2-3; 7 bases map to TRBD2. The CDR3 sequence is 14 residues long. V shed 8 bases, J shed 6 bases, and the junction held 11 bases outside the gene matches. Germline V gene sequence: CDR1 MNHEY, CDR2 SVGAGI.

This clone has only a few counts. The chain couples TRBV7-2 to TRBJ2-3; TRBD1 aligns across 7 bases. The CDR3 totals 15 residues. CDR1 is SGHTA and CDR2 is FQGNSA in the germline V gene. Trimming at V came to 4 bases and at J to 4 bases, leaving 8 bases not matched to a gene. CDR3 in amino acids: CASSSSQGISDTQYF. CDR3 nucleotides: TGTGCCAGCAGCTCGTCACAGGGGATATCAGATACGCAGTATTTT.

V gene TRBV5-5 combines with J gene TRBJ1-5, with D possibly being TRBD1 (5 bases). Trimming stripped 5 bases from V and 7 bases from J, with 16 bases between. This CDR3 comprises 14 residues. Germline V gives CDR1 SGHKS, CDR2 YYEKEE (reference sequence). The CDR3 nucleotides read TGTGCCAGCAGTTATCCGGGGACTGGACAGCCCCAGCATTTT. Amino acid sequence: CASSYPGTGQPQHF.

The chain has TRBV5-4 and TRBJ2-5; 13 bases agree with TRBD2. The CDR3 is 17 residues long. Germline values: CDR1 SGHNT, CDR2 YYREEE (reference sequence). V lost 6 bases, J lost 1 base, and 9 bases stayed unmatched. The CDR3 DNA reads TGTGCCAGCAACTTCGGGACTAGCGGGGTGTCCCAAGAGACCCAGTACTTC. Protein sequence: CASNFGTSGVSQETQYF.

This chain connects TRBV18 to TRBJ2-1; TRBD2 aligns across 8 bases. V trimming: 0 bases; J trimming: 2 bases; junction bases outside the gene matches: 6. This CDR3 contains 17 residues. CDR1 and CDR2 (germline): KGHSH, LQKENI. The CDR3 protein is CASSPPLLAVTYNEQFF. DNA for the CDR3: TGTGCCAGCTCACCACCCCTACTAGCGGTAACCTACAATGAGCAGTTCTTC.

V and J are TRBV7-9 and TRBJ2-4, with a weak D call TRBD2 (6 bases). Germline-derived CDR1 and CDR2 are SEHNR and FQNEAQ (reference sequence). CDR3 size: 18 residues. The germline V and J ends were trimmed by 5 bases and 2 bases, with 22 bases remaining between them. CDR3 nucleotides: TGTGCCAGCAGCCCCCCTGGCGGGGTTCAAGATTCCAAAAACATTCAGTACTTC. This translates into CASSPPGGVQDSKNIQYF.

This clone appeared once. The chain joins TRBV6-1 to TRBJ2-5; 9 bases align to TRBD2. V lost 8 bases to trimming and J lost 1 base; unmatched junction nucleotides: 8. CDR1 and CDR2 from the germline V gene are MNHNS and SASEGT. The CDR3 loop spans 15 amino acids. CDR3 nucleotides: TGTGCCAGCGCGGTCTCGCGGGAGGGCCAAGAGACCCAGTACTTC. Protein product: CASAVSREGQETQYF.